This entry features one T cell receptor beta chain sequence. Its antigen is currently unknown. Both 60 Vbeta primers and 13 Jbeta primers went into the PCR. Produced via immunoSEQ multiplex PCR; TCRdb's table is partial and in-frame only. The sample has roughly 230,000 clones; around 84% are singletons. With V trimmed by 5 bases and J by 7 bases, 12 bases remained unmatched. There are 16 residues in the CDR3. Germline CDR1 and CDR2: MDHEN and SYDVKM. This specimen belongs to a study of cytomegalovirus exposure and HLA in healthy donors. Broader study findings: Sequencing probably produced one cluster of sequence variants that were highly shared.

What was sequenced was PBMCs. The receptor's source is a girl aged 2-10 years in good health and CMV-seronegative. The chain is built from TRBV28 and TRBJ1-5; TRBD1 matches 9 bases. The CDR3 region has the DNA TGTGCCAGCAGTGAAATGGCCGGGACAGGGTACCAGCCCCAGCATTTT. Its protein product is CASSEMAGTGYQPQHF.